This T cell receptor beta chain was captured by sequencing in a study of cytomegalovirus exposure and HLA in healthy donors. This clone occurred once. Its cognate antigen is unknown. Germline loops: CDR1 LNHNV, CDR2 YYDKDF (reference sequence). J lost 7 bases, V lost 6 bases, and 11 bases had no gene match. The CDR3 has 14 residues. The study, taken as a whole, reports: Most TCR sequences were rare, but some public TCRs occurred in many donors.

Here immunoSEQ multiplex PCR was the method, and the copy in TCRdb shows in-frame clones only, minus some. The sample lists some 70,000 clones, about 89% seen once, with approximately 1.5% in the top ten. This TCR was sampled from a woman aged 18-29 years in good health and CMV-seronegative. The source material was PBMCs. The chain employs TRBV15 and TRBJ2-7; 8 bases are shared with TRBD2. The CDR3 reads CATRNRAGTREQYF. For the CDR3, the DNA is TGTGCCACCAGGAACAGGGCAGGGACTAGAGAGCAGTACTTC.